A selection of T cell receptor beta chains follows, all from one sample in a study of OX40 agonist ivuxolimab in advanced cancers. Sequencing used immunoSEQ multiplex PCR; TCRdb keeps in-frame clones, though not all of them. The sample lists some 63,000 clones, roughly nine tenths seen once, with roughly 13% in the top ten. Sample: CD4+ or CD8+ T cells sorted from blood, taken in a trial of the OX40 agonist ivuxolimab. These receptors all stem from an adult with an advanced solid tumor such as melanoma, head and neck, liver or kidney cancer. Each CDR3 is given with its conserved first and last residue. D genes are given only for firm matches. Only part of the rows carry a size: once, few, many, or a class if the clone is expanded.

clone_size d_call j_call v_call cdr3_aa cdr3_nt
. . TRBJ2-5 TRBV12-2 CASRLTRASGGRYQETQYF TGTGCAAGTCGCTTAACAAGGGCTAGCGGGGGCCGGTACCAAGAGACCCAGTACTTC
few . TRBJ2-2 TRBV7-9 CASSSRDAGELFF TGTGCCAGCAGCTCGAGGGACGCCGGGGAGCTGTTTTTT
. . TRBJ2-5 TRBV5-1 CASSLWTDQETQYF TGCGCCAGCAGCTTGTGGACAGACCAAGAGACCCAGTACTTC
few TRBD1 TRBJ2-7 TRBV11-3 CASSRGLDEQYF TGTGCCAGCTCCAGGGGGCTCGACGAGCAGTACTTC
. . TRBJ2-2 TRBV28 CASSGIRLSGELFF TGTGCCAGCAGTGGAATTCGGCTATCCGGGGAGCTGTTTTTT
. TRBD2 TRBJ2-7 TRBV6-1 CASTKPTSGAQYF TGTGCCAGCACCAAACCCACTAGCGGGGCGCAGTACTTC
. . TRBJ2-7 TRBV23-1 CASSSPSGSHEQYF TGCGCCAGCAGTTCCCCTTCCGGGAGCCACGAGCAGTACTTC
. TRBD1 TRBJ1-1 TRBV7-9 CASSLPTGLGTEAFF TGTGCCAGCAGCTTACCGACAGGGTTGGGGACTGAAGCTTTCTTT
. TRBD1 TRBJ2-4 TRBV4-1 CASSQKQGADIQYF TGCGCCAGCAGCCAGAAACAGGGGGCAGACATTCAGTACTTC
. TRBD1 TRBJ1-1 TRBV5-1 CASSTGDSQYTEAFF TGCGCCAGCAGCACTGGGGACAGCCAATACACTGAAGCTTTCTTT
. TRBD1 TRBJ2-5 TRBV27 CASRSYRGEETQYF TGTGCCAGCAGAAGCTACAGGGGTGAAGAGACCCAGTACTTC
. . TRBJ2-7 TRBV11-1 CASSPRDMLYEQYF TGTGCCAGCAGCCCGCGAGACATGCTCTACGAGCAGTACTTC
once TRBD1 TRBJ2-2 TRBV5-1 CASSGTGQGVTGELFF TGCGCCAGCAGCGGGACGGGACAGGGAGTCACCGGGGAGCTGTTTTTT
. . TRBJ2-1 TRBV5-6 CASSLTPYNEQFF TGTGCCAGCAGCTTGACTCCGTACAATGAGCAGTTCTTC
. . TRBJ1-1 TRBV27 CASSLYGVGTEAFF TGTGCCAGCAGTTTATATGGGGTGGGGACTGAAGCTTTCTTT
once TRBD2 TRBJ2-2 TRBV30 CAWSVRFIGSGGHSDTGELFF TGTGCCTGGAGTGTAAGGTTTATCGGAAGCGGGGGGCACTCTGACACCGGGGAGCTGTTTTTT
. . TRBJ2-1 TRBV19 CASSMSRYNEQFF TGTGCCAGTAGTATGTCAAGATACAATGAGCAGTTCTTC
. . TRBJ2-7 TRBV27 CASSLGSRQYF TGTGCCAGCAGTTTGGGGTCCCGGCAGTACTTC
. . TRBJ2-7 TRBV5-4 CASSLGVGEQYF TGTGCCAGCAGCTTGGGAGTTGGCGAGCAGTACTTC
. . TRBJ2-1 TRBV7-2 CASSLAYSGSSYNEQFF TGTGCCAGCAGCTTAGCGTACAGTGGGAGCTCCTACAATGAGCAGTTCTTC
once TRBD1 TRBJ1-6 TRBV7-9 CASSDRGASPLHF TGTGCCAGCAGTGACAGGGGGGCTTCACCCCTCCACTTT
. TRBD2 TRBJ2-7 TRBV27 CASGLAGDYEQYF TGTGCCAGCGGACTAGCGGGAGACTACGAGCAGTACTTC
once TRBD1 TRBJ2-7 TRBV6-1 CAPRGLQDF TGTGCCCCAAGGGGGCTCCAGGACTTC
. TRBD2 TRBJ2-3 TRBV27 CASSPSLAGSTDTQYF TGTGCCAGCAGTCCCTCACTAGCGGGAAGCACAGATACGCAGTATTTT
. TRBD1 TRBJ2-7 TRBV7-6 CASSIGTGFNEQYF TGTGCCAGCAGCATTGGGACAGGGTTCAACGAGCAGTACTTC
. . TRBJ2-7 TRBV28 CASSPTELHLTGQYF TGTGCCAGCAGCCCGACAGAGCTTCATCTTACAGGGCAGTACTTC
. TRBD1 TRBJ2-7 TRBV7-9 CASSRNDRAPREQYF TGTGCCAGCAGCCGCAACGACAGGGCTCCACGAGAGCAGTACTTC
. . TRBJ2-1 TRBV5-1 CASSYYGVSSYNEQFF TGCGCCAGCAGCTACTACGGGGTTAGCTCCTACAATGAGCAGTTCTTC
. . TRBJ2-7 TRBV27 CASSLGRPYEQYF TGTGCCAGCAGTTTAGGACGTCCTTACGAGCAGTACTTC
. . TRBJ1-3 TRBV30 CAWSVTIGNTIYF TGTGCCTGGAGTGTAACTATTGGAAACACCATATATTTT
. TRBD1 TRBJ2-1 TRBV7-3 CASSLPTGGSDNEQFF TGTGCCAGCAGCCTCCCAACAGGGGGATCAGACAATGAGCAGTTCTTC
. . TRBJ1-5 TRBV6-1 CASRITEATGQPQHF TGTGCCAGCAGGATTACGGAAGCGACGGGTCAGCCCCAGCATTTT
. TRBD1 TRBJ2-7 TRBV7-9 CASSLVGQGDYEQYF TGTGCCAGCAGCTTAGTGGGACAGGGTGACTACGAGCAGTACTTC
. . TRBJ2-3 TRBV14 CASSQVYNTDTQYF TGTGCCAGCAGCCAAGTATACAACACAGATACGCAGTATTTT
. TRBD2 TRBJ2-7 TRBV5-1 CASSPLSGRAYEQYF TGCGCCAGCAGCCCCTTATCGGGGAGGGCGTACGAGCAGTACTTC